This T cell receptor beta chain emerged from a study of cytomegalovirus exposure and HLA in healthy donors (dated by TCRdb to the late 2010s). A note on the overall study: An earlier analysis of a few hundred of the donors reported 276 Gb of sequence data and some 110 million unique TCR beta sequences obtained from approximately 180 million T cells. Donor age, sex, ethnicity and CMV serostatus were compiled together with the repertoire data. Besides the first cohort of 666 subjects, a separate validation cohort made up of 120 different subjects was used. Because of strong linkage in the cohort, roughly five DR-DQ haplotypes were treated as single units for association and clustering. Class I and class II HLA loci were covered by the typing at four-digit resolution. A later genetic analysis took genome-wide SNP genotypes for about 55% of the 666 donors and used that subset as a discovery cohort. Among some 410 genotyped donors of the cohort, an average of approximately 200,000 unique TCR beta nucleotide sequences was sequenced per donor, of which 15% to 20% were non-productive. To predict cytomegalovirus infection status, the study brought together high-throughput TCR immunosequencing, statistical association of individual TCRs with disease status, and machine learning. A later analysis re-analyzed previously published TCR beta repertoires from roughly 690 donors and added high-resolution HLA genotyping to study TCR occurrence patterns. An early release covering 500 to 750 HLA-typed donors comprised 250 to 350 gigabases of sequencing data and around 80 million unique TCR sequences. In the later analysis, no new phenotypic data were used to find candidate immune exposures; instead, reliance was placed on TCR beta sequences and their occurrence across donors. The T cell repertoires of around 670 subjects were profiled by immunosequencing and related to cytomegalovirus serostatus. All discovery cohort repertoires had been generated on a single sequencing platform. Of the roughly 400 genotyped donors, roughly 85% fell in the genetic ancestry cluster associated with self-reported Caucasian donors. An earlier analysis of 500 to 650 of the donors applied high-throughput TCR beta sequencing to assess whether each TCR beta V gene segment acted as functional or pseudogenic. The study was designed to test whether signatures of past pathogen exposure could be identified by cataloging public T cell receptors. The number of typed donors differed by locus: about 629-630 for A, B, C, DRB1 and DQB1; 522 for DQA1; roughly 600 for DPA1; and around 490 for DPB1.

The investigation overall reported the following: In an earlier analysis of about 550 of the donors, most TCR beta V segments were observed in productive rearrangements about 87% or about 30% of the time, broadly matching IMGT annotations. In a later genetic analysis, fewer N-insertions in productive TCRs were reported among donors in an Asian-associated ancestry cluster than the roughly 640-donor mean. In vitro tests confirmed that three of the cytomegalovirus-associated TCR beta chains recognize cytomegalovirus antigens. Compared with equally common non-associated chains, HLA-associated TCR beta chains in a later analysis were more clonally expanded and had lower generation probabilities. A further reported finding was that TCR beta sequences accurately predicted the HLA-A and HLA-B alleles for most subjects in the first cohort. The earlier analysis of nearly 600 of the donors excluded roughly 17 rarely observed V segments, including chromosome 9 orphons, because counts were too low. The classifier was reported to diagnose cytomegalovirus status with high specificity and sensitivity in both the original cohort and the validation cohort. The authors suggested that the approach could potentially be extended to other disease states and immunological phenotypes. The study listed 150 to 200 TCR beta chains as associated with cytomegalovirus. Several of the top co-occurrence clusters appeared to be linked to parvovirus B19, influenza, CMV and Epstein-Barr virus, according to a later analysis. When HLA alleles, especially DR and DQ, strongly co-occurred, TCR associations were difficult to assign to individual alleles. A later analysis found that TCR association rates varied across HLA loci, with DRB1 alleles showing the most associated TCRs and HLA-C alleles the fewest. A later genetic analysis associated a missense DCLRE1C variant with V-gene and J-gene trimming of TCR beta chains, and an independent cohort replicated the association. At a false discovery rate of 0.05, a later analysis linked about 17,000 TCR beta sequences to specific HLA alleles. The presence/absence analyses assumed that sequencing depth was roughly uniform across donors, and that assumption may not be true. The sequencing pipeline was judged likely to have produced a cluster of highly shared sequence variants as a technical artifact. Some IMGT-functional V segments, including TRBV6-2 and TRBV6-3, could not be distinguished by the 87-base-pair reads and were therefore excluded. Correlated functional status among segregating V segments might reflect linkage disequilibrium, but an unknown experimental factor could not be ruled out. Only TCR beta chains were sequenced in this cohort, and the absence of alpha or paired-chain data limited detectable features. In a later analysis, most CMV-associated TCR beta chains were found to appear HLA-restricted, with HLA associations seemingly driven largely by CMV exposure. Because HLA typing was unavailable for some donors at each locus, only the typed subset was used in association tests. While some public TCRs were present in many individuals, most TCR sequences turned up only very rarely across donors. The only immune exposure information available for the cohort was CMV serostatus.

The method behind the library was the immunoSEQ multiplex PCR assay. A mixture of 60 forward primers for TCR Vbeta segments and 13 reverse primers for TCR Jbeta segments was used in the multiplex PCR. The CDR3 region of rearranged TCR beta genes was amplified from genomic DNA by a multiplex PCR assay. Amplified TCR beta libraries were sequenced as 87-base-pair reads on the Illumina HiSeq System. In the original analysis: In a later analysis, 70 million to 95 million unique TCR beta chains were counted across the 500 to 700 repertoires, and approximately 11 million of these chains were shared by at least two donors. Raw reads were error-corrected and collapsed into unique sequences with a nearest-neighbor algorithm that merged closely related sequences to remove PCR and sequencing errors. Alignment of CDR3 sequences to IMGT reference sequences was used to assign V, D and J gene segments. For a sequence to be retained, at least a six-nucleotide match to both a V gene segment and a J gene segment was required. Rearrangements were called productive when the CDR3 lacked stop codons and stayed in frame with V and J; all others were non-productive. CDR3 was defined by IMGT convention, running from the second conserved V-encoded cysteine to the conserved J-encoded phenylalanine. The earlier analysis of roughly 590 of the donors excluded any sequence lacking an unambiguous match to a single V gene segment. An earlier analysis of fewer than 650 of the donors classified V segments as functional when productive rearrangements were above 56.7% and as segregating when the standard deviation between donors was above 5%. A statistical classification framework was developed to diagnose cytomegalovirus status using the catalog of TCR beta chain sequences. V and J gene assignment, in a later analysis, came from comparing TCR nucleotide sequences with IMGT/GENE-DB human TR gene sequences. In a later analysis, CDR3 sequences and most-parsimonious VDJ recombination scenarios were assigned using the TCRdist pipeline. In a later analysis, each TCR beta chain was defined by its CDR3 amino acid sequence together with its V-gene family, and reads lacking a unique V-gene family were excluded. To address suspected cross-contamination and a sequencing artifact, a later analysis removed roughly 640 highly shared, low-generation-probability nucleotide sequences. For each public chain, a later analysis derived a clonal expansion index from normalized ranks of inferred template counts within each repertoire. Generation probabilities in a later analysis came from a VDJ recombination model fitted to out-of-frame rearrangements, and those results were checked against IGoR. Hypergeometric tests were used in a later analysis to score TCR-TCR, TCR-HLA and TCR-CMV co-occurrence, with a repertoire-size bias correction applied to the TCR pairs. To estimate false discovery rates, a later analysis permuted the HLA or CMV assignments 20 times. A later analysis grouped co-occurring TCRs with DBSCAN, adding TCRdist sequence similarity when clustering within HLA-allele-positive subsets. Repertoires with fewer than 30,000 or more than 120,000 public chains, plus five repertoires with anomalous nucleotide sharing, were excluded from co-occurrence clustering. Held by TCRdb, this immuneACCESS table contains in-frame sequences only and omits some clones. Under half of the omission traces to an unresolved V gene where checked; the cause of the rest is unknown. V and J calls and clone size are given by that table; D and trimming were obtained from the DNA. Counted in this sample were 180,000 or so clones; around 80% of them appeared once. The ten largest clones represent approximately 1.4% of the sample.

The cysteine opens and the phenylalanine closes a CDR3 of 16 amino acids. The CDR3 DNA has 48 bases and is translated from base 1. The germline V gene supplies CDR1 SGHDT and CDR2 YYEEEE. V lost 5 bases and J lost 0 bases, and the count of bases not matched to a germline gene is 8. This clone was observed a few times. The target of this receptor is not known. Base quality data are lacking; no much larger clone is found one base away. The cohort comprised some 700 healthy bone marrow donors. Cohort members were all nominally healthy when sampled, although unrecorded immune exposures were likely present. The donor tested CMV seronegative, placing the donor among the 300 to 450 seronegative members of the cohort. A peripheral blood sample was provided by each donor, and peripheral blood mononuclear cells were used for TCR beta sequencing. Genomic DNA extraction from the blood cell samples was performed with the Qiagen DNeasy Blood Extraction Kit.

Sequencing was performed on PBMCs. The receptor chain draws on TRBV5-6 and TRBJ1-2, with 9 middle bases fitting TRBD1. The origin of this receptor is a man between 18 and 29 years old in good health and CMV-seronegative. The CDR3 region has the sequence CASRKTGGGSNYGYTF. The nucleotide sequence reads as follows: TGTGCCAGCAGGAAGACAGGGGGAGGTTCTAACTATGGCTACACCTTC.